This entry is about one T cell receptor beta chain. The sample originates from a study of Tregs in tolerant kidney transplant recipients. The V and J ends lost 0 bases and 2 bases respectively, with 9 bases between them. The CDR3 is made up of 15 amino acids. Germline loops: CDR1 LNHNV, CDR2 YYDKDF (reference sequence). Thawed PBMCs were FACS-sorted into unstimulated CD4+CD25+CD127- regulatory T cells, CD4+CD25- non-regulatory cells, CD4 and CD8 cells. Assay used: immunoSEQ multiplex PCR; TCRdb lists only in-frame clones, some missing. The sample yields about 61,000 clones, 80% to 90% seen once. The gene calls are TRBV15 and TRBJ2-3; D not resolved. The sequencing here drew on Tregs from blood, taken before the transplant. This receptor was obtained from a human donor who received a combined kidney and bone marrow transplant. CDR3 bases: TGTGCCACCAGCAGAGATACGGCCTACACAGATACGCAGTATTTT. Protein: CATSRDTAYTDTQYF.